This T cell receptor beta chain is drawn from a study of T cell responses to AZD1222 COVID-19 vaccine. Study-wide context: Second-dose schedules of about 4 or about 12 weeks were combined. Overall study results and limits: Dominant CD4 TCR responses targeted spike regions 160-218 and 743-854. Clonal diversity was possibly underestimated, and the donors were mostly white British, with more females.

A remark on this clone: Its antigen is currently unknown.

The V and J ends lost 0 bases and 4 bases respectively, with 9 bases between them. CDR1 and CDR2 (germline): LNHNV, YYDKDF (reference sequence). CDR3 length: 14 amino acids. Profiling relied on immunoSEQ multiplex PCR, and the TCRdb table lists in-frame clones only, not all of them. The data contain some 150,000 clones, about 93% of them seen just once; the ten biggest clones take up about 1.3%. The chain is built from TRBV15 and TRBJ1-2; D uncertain. This specimen was peripheral blood, taken on day 0 of AZD1222 vaccination. The TCR sequence derives from an adult in good health. The CDR3 bases are TGTGCCACCAGCAGAGATCGGGTTCTCTATGGCTACACCTTC. Translated, it gives CATSRDRVLYGYTF.